This T cell receptor beta chain came from a study of cytomegalovirus exposure and HLA in healthy donors. Study-wide results and limits: Researchers reported that a few CMV-associated chains were confirmed in vitro as CMV antigen-specific. Trimming of TCR beta V- and J-genes showed a link, identified in a later analysis, to a missense DCLRE1C variant. The authors enumerated 150 to 200 TCR beta chains as linked to cytomegalovirus.

About this clone: The antigen remains undetermined.

Vbeta (60) and Jbeta (13) primers were used in the PCR. The data were produced by immunoSEQ multiplex PCR, yet TCRdb's version contains in-frame clones alone and is incomplete. The sample gives 84,000 or so clones, roughly 80% of which show up once; approximately 1.4% is in the top ten. The germline V gene has CDR1 MDHEN and CDR2 SYDVKM. Trimming removed 4 bases at V and 1 base at J, with 13 bases between. The CDR3 loop spans 15 amino acids. V is TRBV28 and J is TRBJ1-1; D is perhaps TRBD1 (6 bases). This receptor was identified in a male donor in good health and CMV-seronegative. Sequencing was performed on PBMCs. The CDR3 region has the DNA TGTGCCAGCAGTTCCACGGGACAAGAGAACACTGAAGCTTTCTTT. Protein sequence: CASSSTGQENTEAFF.